Listed here are 8 T cell receptor beta chains from one sample, sequenced in a study of Graves' ophthalmopathy and Graves' hyperthyroidism. Amplification of the TCR beta CDR3 regions used RNA transcripts (as template). First-round RT-PCR with HTBI primers preceded a second-round multiplex PCR. TCRdb used MiXCR to reprocess the multiplex PCR reads, holding one entry per CDR3 protein. The profile shows over a million distinct CDR3 sequences, around a third of them singletons. Material: peripheral blood or thyroid tissue (not recorded which). The source is an adult man with Graves' hyperthyroidism.

This clonotype appeared many times. The V and J genes are TRBV14 and TRBJ1-2; no clear D gene. Per germline, CDR1 SGHDN and CDR2 FVKESK. The CDR3 totals 13 residues. Trimming removed 5 bases from V and 8 bases from J, with 15 bases in between. Written as DNA, the CDR3 is TGTGCCAGCAGCAAAACTATCAGTGGCGGCTACACCTTC. It codes for CASSKTISGGYTF.

This clonotype has ten or more counts. The chain uses TRBV24-1 and TRBJ1-2; 11 nucleotides line up with TRBD1. Germline V gene data show CDR1 as KGHDR and CDR2 as SFDVKD. J gave up 4 bases and V 5 bases, and 5 bases lay outside the gene matches. The CDR3 is made up of 15 amino acids. The CDR3 region has the DNA TGTGCCACCAGTGCTACCGGGACAGGGGGCTATGGCTACACCTTC. Its translation: CATSATGTGGYGYTF.

This clonotype appeared a few times. The chain couples TRBV19 to TRBJ1-2; D unclear. CDR1 and CDR2 from the germline V gene are LNHDA and SQIVND (reference sequence). The CDR3 extends over 14 amino acids. V lost 3 bases, J lost 4 bases, and 12 bases lay in between. The CDR3 DNA sequence: TGTGCCAGTAGTATGGCGTTCGGCGGCTATGGCTACACCTTC. This translates into CASSMAFGGYGYTF.

The chain has TRBV29-1 and TRBJ2-2; 8 bases are shared with TRBD2. The CDR3 covers 14 residues. Per germline, CDR1 SQVTM and CDR2 ANQGSEA. Trimming removed 4 bases from V and 10 bases from J; junction bases left unmatched: 11. CDR3 in amino acids: CSVVWSGGPAELFF. CDR3 bases: TGCAGCGTTGTCTGGTCGGGGGGGCCCGCGGAGCTGTTTTTT.

The chain combines TRBV28 with TRBJ2-7; 7 bases are a match to TRBD2. J was trimmed by 7 bases and V by 6 bases; bases with no gene match: 15. CDR3 length: 15 amino acids. Germline V CDR1 and CDR2: MDHEN, SYDVKM. CDR3 DNA: TGTGCCAGCAGGGTGGGTGCTAGCGGAGGGCATGAGCAGTACTTC. This translates into CASRVGASGGHEQYF.

In this sample, this clonotype turned up many times. This chain uses TRBV9 with TRBJ1-2, with a weak D call TRBD1 (5 bases). Trimming took off 3 bases at V and 3 bases at J, with 12 bases between the two ends. This CDR3 is built from 14 residues. Germline lookup yields CDR1 SGDLS and CDR2 YYNGEE. Written as DNA, the CDR3 is TGTGCCAGCAGCGCCCGACAGTTGGACTATGGCTACACCTTC. This sequence encodes CASSARQLDYGYTF.

This clonotype was recorded many times. This chain uses TRBV7-8 with TRBJ1-1; D not certain. V was shortened by 4 bases and J by 3 bases, with 12 bases between the two germline ends. CDR1 is SGHVS and CDR2 is FQNEAQ in the germline V gene. CDR3 length: 14 residues. The CDR3 here is CASSSIRGYTEAFF. The CDR3 DNA sequence: TGTGCCAGCAGCTCAATACGAGGGTACACTGAAGCTTTCTTT.

Note on this clonotype: The junction departs from the called germline gene at one end, perhaps through a read error. The chain uses TRBV7-9 and TRBJ1-2; 7 nucleotides agree with TRBD1. This CDR3 contains 17 residues. The V gene's germline CDR1 is SEHNR and CDR2 FQNEAQ (reference sequence). The CDR3 nucleotides are TGCGCCAGCAGCCAAGGCTCCACAGGGGACGTACGGGATGGCTACACCTTC. Residues: CASSQGSTGDVRDGYTF.